This entry lists 29 T cell receptor beta chains sequenced from one sample in a study of shared clonotypes between healthy human individuals. Measured with immunoSEQ multiplex PCR; TCRdb has only the in-frame clones, and not every one. Of 2,500,000 or so clones listed, about 90% are singletons. Sequencing used naive CD4+ T cells from PBMCs. Subset given: CD45RA+ positively selected. The receptor source for this set is a man between 18 and 35 years old in good health. Some clones in this sample may be carry-over from other donors' samples.

The rearrangement uses TRBV4-1 and TRBJ1-3; D may be TRBD1 (5 bases). Per the germline V gene, CDR1 is MGHRA and CDR2 is YSYEKL. Trimming left V 4 bases short and J 4 bases short, with 17 bases between. The CDR3 contains 16 residues. CDR3: CASSLPAGFGGNTIYF. CDR3 in DNA: TGCGCCAGCAGCCTTCCCGCAGGGTTCGGCGGAAACACCATATATTTT.

Points on this clone: Other nucleotide sequences in the sample specify the same CDR3. This chain uses TRBV6-6 with TRBJ2-1; 7 nucleotides agree with TRBD2. The germline V gene encodes CDR1 MNHNY and CDR2 SVGAGI (reference sequence). The V gene end was trimmed by 4 bases and the J gene end by 3 bases; junction bases not matched to a gene: 6. The CDR3 runs 15 residues. CDR3 sequence reads: CASSFGGSSYNEQFF. The CDR3 DNA sequence: TGTGCCAGCAGTTTTGGCGGGAGTAGCTACAATGAGCAGTTCTTC.

Regarding this clone: Other nucleotide sequences from this sample produce the same CDR3. V gene TRBV5-1 combines with J gene TRBJ1-2; 9 bases match TRBD1. CDR1 is SGHRS, CDR2 YFSETQ, per germline. With V trimmed by 0 bases and J by 4 bases, 4 bases remained unmatched. The CDR3 extends over 15 amino acids. The CDR3 nucleotides are TGCGCCAGCAGCTTGGGGGGACAGGGTTCCTATGGCTACACCTTC. Its protein is CASSLGGQGSYGYTF. The full variable domain, completed using reference TRBV5-1 and TRBJ1-2, is KAGVTQTPRYLIKTRGQQVTLSCSPISGHRSVSWYQQTPGQGLQFLFEYFSETQRNKGNFPGRFSGRQFSNSRSEMNVSTLELGDSALYLCASSLGGQGSYGYTFGSGTRLTVV.

The rearrangement joins TRBV4-3 to TRBJ1-2; the match to TRBD1 covers 7 bases. Looked up from germline, CDR1 is LGHNA and CDR2 is YSLEER. Trimming removed 3 bases from V and 0 bases from J; junction bases left unmatched: 7. CDR3 length: 16 amino acids. In DNA form, the CDR3 reads TGCGCCAGCAGCCACGTTTTAACAGGGGCTAACTATGGCTACACCTTC. It translates to CASSHVLTGANYGYTF.

This chain connects TRBV19 to TRBJ2-7, with a tentative D call TRBD2 (6 bases). Germline-derived CDR1 and CDR2 are LNHDA and SQIVND (reference sequence). Trimming cost V 10 bases and J 4 bases, with 20 bases left between them. The CDR3 length is 14 residues. CDR3 DNA: TGTGCCACCGGCCGGGACTCCGAAAAGTACGAGCAGTACTTC. Residues: CATGRDSEKYEQYF.

The chain carries TRBV6-5 and TRBJ1-1; D is ambiguous. This CDR3 has 15 residues. The germline V gene encodes CDR1 MNHEY and CDR2 SVGAGI. The V end lost 2 bases, the J end lost 0 bases, and 10 bases lay between the germline ends. The CDR3 sequence is CASSYIGFMNTEAFF. The CDR3 coding sequence is TGTGCCAGCAGTTACATCGGTTTCATGAACACTGAAGCTTTCTTT.

V is TRBV11-2 and J is TRBJ2-7, with 15 bases aligning to TRBD2. Losses at the gene ends were 4 bases for V and 6 bases for J; bases not matched to a gene: 16. The germline V gene encodes CDR1 SGHAT and CDR2 FQNNGV. This CDR3 has 19 residues. In DNA form, the CDR3 reads TGTGCCAGCAGCTCCAGGCCCGTAAGAGGGACTAGCGGGGGGTTCGAGCAGTACTTC. It codes for CASSSRPVRGTSGGFEQYF. The whole variable domain, remainder taken from reference TRBV11-2 and TRBJ2-7, is EAGVAQSPRYKIIEKRQSVAFWCNPISGHATLYWYQQILGQGPKLLIQFQNNGVVDDSQLPKDRFSAERLKGVDSTLKIQPAKLEDSAVYLCASSSRPVRGTSGGFEQYFGPGTRLTVT.

The chain links TRBV29-1 to TRBJ2-2; D remains ambiguous. The length of the CDR3 is 14 residues. Trimming shortened V by 5 bases and J by 0 bases, and 10 bases separated the two germline ends. The germline CDR1 and CDR2 sequences are SQVTM and ANQGSEA. The CDR3 is CSVIPIANTGELFF. CDR3 coding DNA: TGCAGCGTTATACCGATCGCGAACACCGGGGAGCTGTTTTTT.

The gene calls are TRBV10-3 and TRBJ2-1, with D perhaps TRBD2 (7 bases). The CDR3 loop spans 13 amino acids. The V end was cut by 7 bases, the J end by 5 bases, with 12 bases between. CDR1 is ENHRY, CDR2 SYGVKD, per germline. For the CDR3, the DNA is TGTGCCATCATGAGGGGGGGACACAATGAGCAGTTCTTC. It specifies CAIMRGGHNEQFF.

The V call is TRBV7-2, the J call TRBJ2-5; TRBD1 matches 7 bases. The CDR3 has 14 residues. J was trimmed by 1 base and V by 5 bases; bases with no gene match: 4. Germline CDR1 reads SGHTA; CDR2 reads FQGNSA. CDR3 in amino acids: CASSPGTAQETQYF. The DNA for the CDR3 is TGTGCCAGCAGCCCAGGGACAGCCCAAGAGACCCAGTACTTC.

This sequence joins TRBV2 and TRBJ2-7, with a weak D call TRBD1 (6 bases). Germline CDR1 SNHLY, CDR2 FYNNEI. The V end lost 7 bases, the J end lost 7 bases, and 17 bases lay between the germline ends. The CDR3 consists of 13 residues. The CDR3 coding sequence is TGTGCCAGCATCAGAGATCAGGGGCGAGAGCAGTACTTC. Its protein product is CASIRDQGREQYF.

The table lists this clone with a count of one. This chain uses TRBV28 with TRBJ2-5, with 8 bases lining up with TRBD1. The length of the CDR3 is 13 residues. V lost 10 bases, J lost 5 bases, and 9 bases stayed unmatched. Per the germline V gene, CDR1 is MDHEN and CDR2 is SYDVKM. The CDR3 DNA follows: TGTGCCACCCGAACGACAGGGGTTGAGACCCAGTACTTC. Translated, it gives CATRTTGVETQYF. The full variable domain, completed using reference TRBV28 and TRBJ2-5, is DVKVTQSSRYLVKRTGEKVFLECVQDMDHENMFWYRQDPGLGLRLIYFSYDVKMKEKGDIPEGYSVSREKKERFSLILESASTNQTSMYLCATRTTGVETQYFGPGTRLLVL.

The chain links TRBV27 to TRBJ2-3; 7 bases are a match to TRBD2. CDR3 length equals 14 residues. The germline gives CDR1 MNHEY, CDR2 SMNVEV (reference sequence). J was trimmed by 0 bases and V by 10 bases; bases with no gene match: 7. CDR3 nucleotide sequence: TGTGCCATAAAGCGACTAGCAAGCACAGATACGCAGTATTTT. Amino acid sequence: CAIKRLASTDTQYF.

In the case of this clone: Other nucleotide sequences from this sample produce the same CDR3. The V gene is TRBV28, the J gene TRBJ2-5, with TRBD1 identical over 7 bases. This CDR3 spans 14 amino acids. Germline assignment: CDR1 MDHEN and CDR2 SYDVKM. V lost 3 bases and J lost 2; bases outside the gene matches: 3. The CDR3 loop is CASSFYRGQETQYF. The CDR3 DNA sequence: TGTGCCAGCAGTTTCTACAGGGGACAAGAGACCCAGTACTTC.

The chain recombines TRBV9 with TRBJ1-2, with a tentative D call TRBD1 (6 bases). Trimming removed 0 bases at V and 4 bases at J, with 10 bases between. The CDR3 loop spans 14 amino acids. CDR1 is SGDLS, CDR2 YYNGEE, per germline. The CDR3 DNA follows: TGTGCCAGCAGCGTAGAGGGGGTTGGCTATGGCTACACCTTC. Translating it yields CASSVEGVGYGYTF.

This chain links TRBV6-1 with TRBJ2-1; D may correspond to TRBD1 or TRBD2 (5 bases each). The germline V gene encodes CDR1 MNHNS and CDR2 SASEGT. CDR3 length: 12 amino acids. Trimming shortened V by 7 bases and J by 10 bases, and 14 bases separated the two germline ends. The DNA of the CDR3 is TGTGCCAGCACCACGGGACCGAGAGAGCAGTTCTTC. This encodes CASTTGPREQFF.

This chain connects TRBV7-9 to TRBJ2-7, with TRBD2 matching 8 bases. This CDR3 has 15 amino acids. The J segment lost 0 bases and the V segment lost 5 bases, leaving 6 bases of the junction unmatched. Germline V CDR1 and CDR2: SEHNR, FQNEAQ (reference sequence). CDR3 in DNA: TGTGCCAGCAGCCTTACTAGCGGAGTCTCCTACGAGCAGTACTTC. Translating it yields CASSLTSGVSYEQYF.

The chain combines TRBV19 with TRBJ1-5, with D perhaps matching TRBD1 (5 bases). Deletions cut 3 bases from V and 11 bases from J, with 17 bases between. The germline V gene encodes CDR1 LNHDA and CDR2 SQIVND (reference sequence). This CDR3 region has 14 residues. CDR3: CASSIGGTGRAQHF. CDR3 nucleotide sequence: TGTGCCAGTAGTATTGGGGGGACGGGTAGGGCCCAGCATTTT.

The V call is TRBV7-2, the J call TRBJ2-7; D might be TRBD1 (5 bases). Germline values: CDR1 SGHTA, CDR2 FQGNSA. V was pared by 5 bases and J by 2 bases, with 16 bases between. The CDR3 spans 15 residues. The CDR3 reads CASSRNGQVAYEQYF. The CDR3 coding sequence is TGTGCCAGCAGCCGCAACGGACAAGTGGCCTACGAGCAGTACTTC.

The rearrangement links TRBV27 to TRBJ2-1; D is undetermined. V was shortened by 10 bases and J by 12 bases, with 10 bases between the two germline ends. Looked up from germline, CDR1 is MNHEY and CDR2 is SMNVEV (reference sequence). This CDR3 is built from 9 residues. This CDR3 reads CATTRWQFF. CDR3 sequence (DNA): TGTGCCACCACCCGCTGGCAGTTCTTC.

The rearrangement joins TRBV25-1 to TRBJ1-3; D call uncertain. Germline CDR1 and CDR2: MGHDK and SYGVNS. The CDR3 is 12 amino acids. DNA for the CDR3: TGTGCGACGCGCAGCTCTGGAAACACCATATATTTT. Translated: CATRSSGNTIYF.

This sequence joins TRBV15 and TRBJ2-1, with 7 bases aligning to TRBD2. V was pared by 0 bases and J by 7 bases, with 9 bases of the junction left unmatched. Germline CDR1 reads LNHNV; CDR2 reads YYDKDF (reference sequence). The CDR3 length is 16 residues. CDR3 in amino acids: CATSREPSGIGNEQFF. CDR3 nucleotides: TGTGCCACCAGCAGAGAGCCGAGCGGGATCGGGAATGAGCAGTTCTTC.

This chain connects TRBV28 to TRBJ2-7; unclear D gene. Germline CDR1 is MDHEN and CDR2 is SYDVKM. This CDR3 region has 15 residues. V lost 5 bases, J lost 4 bases, and 18 bases lay in between. The DNA for the CDR3 is TGTGCCAGCAGTCGCAGTCTTAGTAATCTATACGAGCAGTACTTC. This translates into CASSRSLSNLYEQYF.

The chain carries TRBV28 and TRBJ2-7; 9 positions match TRBD1. CDR1 MDHEN and CDR2 SYDVKM come from the germline V gene. The CDR3 consists of 15 residues. Trimming at V came to 6 bases and at J to 6 bases, leaving 12 bases not matched to a gene. CDR3 DNA: TGTGCCAGCAGGACCCGACAGGGGGATGGTCGCGAGCAGTACTTC. Its protein product is CASRTRQGDGREQYF.

The chain links TRBV29-1 to TRBJ2-1, with 10 bases lining up with TRBD2. The germline V gene encodes CDR1 SQVTM and CDR2 ANQGSEA. The CDR3 runs 16 residues. J gave up 2 bases and V 1 base, and 5 bases lay outside the gene matches. The CDR3 spells CSVEGSGRLPYNEQFF. For the CDR3, the DNA is TGCAGCGTTGAAGGTAGCGGGAGGCTGCCCTACAATGAGCAGTTCTTC.

CDR3 DNA: TGTGCCAGTAGTATACCGCGACAGGGCAATCAGCCCCAGCATTTT. Residues: CASSIPRQGNQPQHF. The J gene is TRBJ1-5, the V gene TRBV19; tentatively, D is TRBD1 (6 bases). Trimming shortened V by 2 bases and J by 2 bases, and 10 bases separated the two germline ends. This CDR3 has 15 amino acids. Germline CDR1 is LNHDA and CDR2 is SQIVND (reference sequence). The full variable domain, completed using reference TRBV19 and TRBJ1-5, is DGGITQSPKYLFRKEGQNVTLSCEQNLNHDAMYWYRQDPGQGLRLIYYSQIVNDFQKGDIAEGYSVSREKKESFPLTVTSAQKNPTAFYLCASSIPRQGNQPQHFGDGTRLSIL.

V and J are TRBV28 and TRBJ1-5; D remains unclear. CDR1 is MDHEN and CDR2 is SYDVKM in the germline V gene. Between the trimmed V and J ends, which lost 3 bases and 2 bases, there was a span of 11 bases. The CDR3 loop spans 15 amino acids. The CDR3: CASSFNLQRNQPQHF. The CDR3 coding sequence is TGTGCCAGCAGTTTCAATCTACAGCGCAATCAGCCCCAGCATTTT.

The V call is TRBV7-9, the J call TRBJ1-1, with TRBD1 as a possible D gene (6 bases). Germline V gene lookup returns CDR1 SEHNR and CDR2 FQNEAQ (reference sequence). Between the trimmed V and J ends, which lost 5 bases and 3 bases, there was a span of 10 bases. CDR3 length equals 13 residues. The CDR3 DNA sequence: TGTGCCAGCAGCCCCCAGGGGCACACTGAAGCTTTCTTT. Its translation: CASSPQGHTEAFF. Supplemented by reference TRBV7-9 and TRBJ1-1, the full variable domain reads DTGVSQNPRHKITKRGQNVTFRCDPISEHNRLYWYRQTLGQGPEFLTYFQNEAQLEKSRLLSDRFSAERPKGSFSTLEIQRTEQGDSAMYLCASSPQGHTEAFFGQGTRLTVV.

The CDR3 spells CASSLSGDPYEQYF. The CDR3 coding sequence is TGTGCCAGCAGTTTATCCGGAGACCCCTACGAGCAGTACTTC. The chain recombines TRBV27 with TRBJ2-7; D unclear. CDR1 is MNHEY, CDR2 SMNVEV, per germline (reference sequence). The CDR3 runs to 14 residues. The V end was cut by 0 bases, the J end by 2 bases, with 8 bases between.